A selection of T cell receptor beta chains follows, all from one sample in a study of OX40 agonist ivuxolimab in advanced cancers. Some clones are missing from TCRdb's copy, which holds only in-frame ones; the method was immunoSEQ multiplex PCR. The data hold approximately 74,000 clones, with around nine tenths observed a single time. The sequencing here drew on CD4+ or CD8+ T cells sorted from blood, taken in a trial of the OX40 agonist ivuxolimab. These TCRs come from an adult with an advanced solid tumor such as melanoma, head and neck, liver or kidney cancer. Both conserved end residues are part of each CDR3. Each record gives: D gene, J gene, clone size, V gene, CDR3 DNA, CDR3 protein. D genes are given only for firm matches. Rows may omit the clone size; those that give it use once, few, many or a size class.

>-|TRBJ1-5|-|TRBV5-1
TGCGCCAGCAGCTTGGAAGGTCAGCCCCAGCATTTT
CASSLEGQPQHF
>-|TRBJ2-5|-|TRBV11-1
TGTGCCAGCAGCTTAGACAGGGTGGGGGAGACCCAGTACTTC
CASSLDRVGETQYF
>TRBD2|TRBJ2-3|-|TRBV4-3
TGCGCCAGCAGCCAAGAGGTCCCGGGACTAGCGGGAGGGGTTCTTACAGATACGCAGTATTTT
CASSQEVPGLAGGVLTDTQYF
>-|TRBJ2-1|-|TRBV4-2
TGTGCCAGCAGCCAAGCGGGGACTTCGAATGAGCAGTTCTTC
CASSQAGTSNEQFF
>TRBD1|TRBJ1-4|-|TRBV6-6
TGTGCCAGCAGATTCCGGACAGGAGATGAAAAACTGTTTTTT
CASRFRTGDEKLFF
>-|TRBJ2-6|few|TRBV7-2
TGTGCCAGCAGCTTAGGCGAGGCTGGGGCCAACGTCCTGACTTTC
CASSLGEAGANVLTF
>-|TRBJ1-3|-|TRBV9
TGTGCCAGCAGCGTACTCGGGATCTCTGGAAACACCATATATTTT
CASSVLGISGNTIYF
>-|TRBJ2-3|-|TRBV28
TGTGCCAGCGGGACTCCGGCGGCAGATACGCAGTATTTT
CASGTPAADTQYF
>-|TRBJ1-2|-|TRBV19
TGTGCCAGTAGTATAGACCCGGCAGGGCGCGGCTATGGCTACACCTTC
CASSIDPAGRGYGYTF
>TRBD2|TRBJ2-5|-|TRBV5-4
TGTGCCAGCAGCTCCTCGAGTTTACTAGCGGGAAATAGAGAGCAGTACTTC
CASSSSSLLAGNREQYF
>-|TRBJ2-6|once|TRBV9
TGTGCCAGCAGCGTAGATGGCACCCAAACGAGGGGGGCCAACGTCCTGACTTTC
CASSVDGTQTRGANVLTF
>TRBD2|TRBJ2-1|-|TRBV7-2
TGTGCCAGCAGCGGGGGACTAGCGGGAGTAGATGGTGAGCAGTTCTTC
CASSGGLAGVDGEQFF
>TRBD2|TRBJ2-3|-|TRBV29-1
TGCAGCGTTTCAGCGGGACTAAGCACAGATACGCAGTATTTT
CSVSAGLSTDTQYF
>-|TRBJ2-7|-|TRBV10-3
TGTGCCATCAGTGCAGACTACGAGCAGTACTTC
CAISADYEQYF
>-|TRBJ2-7|-|TRBV2
TGTGCCAGCAGTGGGCTGGGGGCTGCGAGTGAGCAGTACTTC
CASSGLGAASEQYF
>-|TRBJ2-2|-|TRBV19
TGTGCCAGTAGTATGAATTCCTACGCGAACACCGGGGAGCTGTTTTTT
CASSMNSYANTGELFF
>-|TRBJ2-1|-|TRBV7-9
TGTGCCAGCAGCTTTCTAAGTAGGGGCTCCTACAATGAGCAGTTCTTC
CASSFLSRGSYNEQFF
>TRBD1|TRBJ2-7|-|TRBV7-2
TGTGCCAGCAGCCCACAGGGGGCCGTCTCCTACGAGCAGTACTTC
CASSPQGAVSYEQYF
>TRBD2|TRBJ2-7|-|TRBV9
TGTGCCAGCAGCGTAGCTCTTAGGACTAGTCTTGGCGAGCAGTACTTC
CASSVALRTSLGEQYF
>TRBD2|TRBJ2-1|-|TRBV6-6
TGTGCCAGCAGGGTTGGGAGGGCCAACTACAATGAGCAGTTCTTC
CASRVGRANYNEQFF
>-|TRBJ1-1|-|TRBV29-1
TGCAGCGTTGCAGCAGGAATGAACACTGAAGCTTTCTTT
CSVAAGMNTEAFF
>TRBD1|TRBJ2-7|-|TRBV6-1
TGTGCCAGCAGTGGGGGGACAGGGGGCATAAACGAGCAGTACTTC
CASSGGTGGINEQYF
>-|TRBJ2-5|-|TRBV27
TGTGCCAGCAGTTTTGGCAGCGTCGTACAAGAGACCCAGTACTTC
CASSFGSVVQETQYF
>-|TRBJ1-2|-|TRBV29-1
TGCAGCGTCCCCTTGTTCTTTGGGTATGGCTACACCTTC
CSVPLFFGYGYTF
>-|TRBJ2-5|-|TRBV2
TGTGCCAGCAGTGAAGATGGAGGTAGTAAGTACTTC
CASSEDGGSKYF
>TRBD1|TRBJ2-7|-|TRBV5-1
TGCGCCAGCAGCTTGGTCGGACAGGGGCTCTCCGAGCAGTACTTC
CASSLVGQGLSEQYF
>-|TRBJ2-7|once|TRBV28
TGTGCCAGCAGCCGGGGCGGGACAGCTTCCTACGAGCAGTACTTC
CASSRGGTASYEQYF
>TRBD2|TRBJ2-4|-|TRBV7-9
TGTGCCAGCAGCCCTAGCGGAGTAGCCAAAAACATTCAGTACTTC
CASSPSGVAKNIQYF
>-|TRBJ1-1|-|TRBV5-4
TGTGCCAGCAGCAACATCAGGGGGAACACTGAAGCTTTCTTT
CASSNIRGNTEAFF
>TRBD1|TRBJ2-1|once|TRBV19
TGTGCCAGTAGTAGCAATCTAAAGACAGGGCCCTACAATGAGCAGTTCTTC
CASSSNLKTGPYNEQFF
>TRBD2|TRBJ2-1|-|TRBV7-9
TGTGCCAGCAGCTCACGGGGGGGACTAGCGGGTGCGAATGAGCAGTTCTTC
CASSSRGGLAGANEQFF
>TRBD1|TRBJ1-6|-|TRBV15
TGTGCCACCAGCAGAAGAACAGGGGGCGCAAGAAATTCACCCCTCCACTTT
CATSRRTGGARNSPLHF
>TRBD2|TRBJ2-3|-|TRBV7-9
TGTGCCAGCAGCCGTTCCCCAGCGGGAGGGGCAGATACGCAGTATTTT
CASSRSPAGGADTQYF
>-|TRBJ2-7|-|TRBV20-1
TGCAGTATCTCCAGCGAGCAGTACTTC
CSISSEQYF
>TRBD2|TRBJ2-1|-|TRBV10-3
TGTGCCATCAGCGTGGAGGGCGGGAGCGAGCAGTTCTTC
CAISVEGGSEQFF
>TRBD2|TRBJ2-7|-|TRBV5-1
TGCGCCAGCAGCTTTAGCGGGAGCTCCTACGAGCAGTACTTC
CASSFSGSSYEQYF
>-|TRBJ1-1|-|TRBV6-5
TGTGCCAGCAGGCACCCCGCCCAACCCACTGAAGCTTTCTTT
CASRHPAQPTEAFF